These 21 T cell receptor beta chains were all obtained from the same sample, sequenced in a study of shared T cell receptors in the human thymus. Produced via immunoSEQ multiplex PCR; TCRdb's table is partial and in-frame only. The sample contains about 660,000 clones, over 75% of which appear only once. This same sample was also taken into another study, of human thymus T cells.

Sequencing was done on a sample of thymocytes. These receptors were taken from a boy less than two years old with a congenital heart defect.

The V call is TRBV19, the J call TRBJ2-7, with D possibly TRBD2 on 5 matching bases. The CDR3 is made up of 13 amino acids. Deletions cut 6 bases from V and 5 bases from J, with 14 bases between. Germline V gives CDR1 LNHDA, CDR2 SQIVND (reference sequence). The CDR3 DNA reads as TGTGCCAGTAGCGTGGAACGAGGGAACGAGCAGTACTTC. This gives the protein CASSVERGNEQYF.

V is TRBV28 and J is TRBJ2-4; a possible D gene is TRBD1 (5 bases). The length of the CDR3 is 12 residues. V gave up 6 bases and J gave up 13 bases, with 16 bases separating them. Germline V gene data show CDR1 as MDHEN and CDR2 as SYDVKM. CDR3 bases: TGTGCCAGCAGCTTGCCGACAGCATTGCAGTACTTC. Its translation is CASSLPTALQYF.

The CDR3 sequence is CASGLPGQHTEAFF. The CDR3 DNA sequence: TGTGCTAGTGGTTTACCGGGACAGCACACTGAAGCTTTCTTT. The chain carries TRBV12-5 and TRBJ1-1, with 7 nucleotides matching TRBD1. Germline CDR1 reads LGHNT; CDR2 reads FRNRAP. J was trimmed by 3 bases and V by 3 bases; bases with no gene match: 4. The CDR3 contains 14 residues.

The V call is TRBV7-9, the J call TRBJ1-5; D gene ambiguous. CDR1 is SEHNR and CDR2 is FQNEAQ in the germline V gene (reference sequence). Between the trimmed V and J ends, which lost 8 bases and 6 bases, there was a span of 11 bases. The CDR3 totals 12 residues. The CDR3 nucleotides are TGTGCCAGCTCAGAGGAGGGTCAGCCCCAGCATTTT. Amino acids: CASSEEGQPQHF. Full variable domain (outside the CDR3, taken from reference TRBV7-9 and TRBJ1-5): DTGVSQNPRHKITKRGQNVTFRCDPISEHNRLYWYRQTLGQGPEFLTYFQNEAQLEKSRLLSDRFSAERPKGSFSTLEIQRTEQGDSAMYLCASSEEGQPQHFGDGTRLSIL.

The table lists this clone with a count of one. V gene TRBV4-2 combines with J gene TRBJ2-3, with D possibly being TRBD1 (5 bases). CDR1 LGHNA and CDR2 YNFKEQ come from the germline V gene. V lost 0 bases and J lost 4, with 8 bases in between. This CDR3 spans 14 amino acids. The CDR3 sequence: CASSQEMGPDTQYF. The DNA of the CDR3 is TGTGCCAGCAGCCAAGAGATGGGGCCAGATACGCAGTATTTT.

This clone came up once. This chain joins TRBV5-4 and TRBJ1-1, with a weak D call TRBD1 (5 bases). The V gene's germline CDR1 is SGHNT and CDR2 YYREEE (reference sequence). The CDR3 consists of 16 residues. Trimming removed 4 bases at V and 0 bases at J, with 16 bases between. CDR3 nucleotide sequence: TGTGCCAGCAGCCGGCGGGGCCTCAACATGAACACTGAAGCTTTCTTT. This sequence encodes CASSRRGLNMNTEAFF.

This CDR3 is CASSVVVGAGANVLTF. CDR3 DNA sequence: TGTGCCAGCAGCGTAGTTGTCGGGGCTGGGGCCAACGTCCTGACTTTC. This chain connects TRBV9 to TRBJ2-6; tentatively, D is TRBD2 (5 bases). V shed 0 bases and J shed 2 bases, with 9 bases lying between them. The CDR3 is 16 amino acids. The germline gives CDR1 SGDLS, CDR2 YYNGEE.

This chain connects TRBV4-3 to TRBJ2-4, with D unresolved. Germline CDR1 LGHNA, CDR2 YSLEER. The CDR3 loop spans 15 amino acids. The V and J ends lost 1 base and 8 bases respectively, with 15 bases between them. The DNA for the CDR3 is TGCGCCAGCAGCCAAGTCGGTCGACCCGCGGACATTCAGTACTTC. Its translation is CASSQVGRPADIQYF.

This sequence joins TRBV6-4 and TRBJ2-7; D uncertain. CDR1 is MRHNA and CDR2 is SNTAGT in the germline V gene. The CDR3 is made up of 17 amino acids. V was pared by 8 bases and J by 0 bases, with 23 bases between. CDR3 protein: CASHPVPGTRSSYEQYF. Here the CDR3 DNA reads TGTGCCAGCCACCCGGTCCCAGGCACCCGAAGCTCCTACGAGCAGTACTTC.

The gene calls are TRBV19 and TRBJ2-1; D perhaps matches TRBD2 (6 bases). V gave up 5 bases and J gave up 9 bases, with 17 bases separating them. This CDR3 region has 14 residues. Germline-derived CDR1 and CDR2 are LNHDA and SQIVND (reference sequence). The CDR3 is CASSGPGEAPEQFF. CDR3 DNA: TGTGCCAGTAGTGGGCCGGGGGAAGCCCCTGAGCAGTTCTTC.

This clone was counted a single time. The chain has TRBV4-3 and TRBJ2-3, with 13 bases matching TRBD2. CDR1 and CDR2 (germline): LGHNA, YSLEER. The length of the CDR3 is 19 residues. Germline trimming cut 0 bases from V and 0 bases from J; bases unmatched to any gene: 6. The CDR3 DNA is TGCGCCAGCAGCCAAGACGGACTAGCGGGAGAACCAAGCACAGATACGCAGTATTTT. Protein: CASSQDGLAGEPSTDTQYF.

The chain couples TRBV19 to TRBJ2-7; D is possibly TRBD2 (5 bases). V lost 6 bases and J 3 bases, leaving 15 bases between the germline ends. The germline gives CDR1 LNHDA, CDR2 SQIVND (reference sequence). The CDR3 totals 14 residues. CDR3 residues: CASRKEEGSYEQYF. The CDR3 region has the DNA TGTGCCAGTAGGAAGGAGGAAGGGAGCTACGAGCAGTACTTC.

This sequence joins TRBV6-1 and TRBJ2-7; D gene uncertain. CDR3 length: 13 residues. CDR1 and CDR2 from the germline V gene are MNHNS and SASEGT. V gave up 2 bases and J gave up 6 bases, with 11 bases separating them. In DNA, the CDR3 is TGTGCCAGCAGTGAATTCCCTGGCCCCGAGCAGTACTTC. Its translation: CASSEFPGPEQYF.

V and J are TRBV5-6 and TRBJ2-3, with D maybe TRBD2 (6 bases). The V gene lost 0 bases and the J gene lost 5 bases, with 16 bases spanning the gap. The CDR3 has 16 amino acids. Per germline, CDR1 SGHDT and CDR2 YYEEEE. This chain's CDR3 is CASSLAAPGAEDTQYF. CDR3 DNA sequence: TGTGCCAGCAGCTTGGCCGCGCCGGGAGCGGAAGATACGCAGTATTTT.

The gene calls are TRBV28 and TRBJ1-1; D might be TRBD1 (5 bases). V was cut by 3 bases and J by 11 bases, with 13 bases left in between. The CDR3 consists of 12 residues. Germline values: CDR1 MDHEN, CDR2 SYDVKM. CDR3 protein: CASSFRGSRAFF. The CDR3 nucleotides read TGTGCCAGCAGTTTTCGGGGGTCGCGGGCTTTCTTT.

The chain carries TRBV27 and TRBJ1-1, with 7 bases fitting TRBD1. The CDR3 is 13 amino acids. In germline, CDR1 is MNHEY, CDR2 SMNVEV (reference sequence). V gave up 7 bases and J gave up 4 bases; unmatched junction bases: 6. As DNA, the CDR3 is TGTGCCAGCATGACAGGGCCGCGCACTGAAGCTTTCTTT. Translation: CASMTGPRTEAFF.

The gene calls are TRBV7-9 and TRBJ2-7, with 9 nucleotides matching TRBD1. This CDR3 is 15 amino acids long. The V gene's germline CDR1 is SEHNR and CDR2 FQNEAQ (reference sequence). V lost 4 bases to trimming and J lost 7 bases; unmatched junction nucleotides: 11. The CDR3, as DNA: TGTGCCAGCAGCTCATCCGGGACAGGGCGTAGTGAGCAGTACTTC. Translation: CASSSSGTGRSEQYF.

The CDR3 region is CASSLGVSTYEQYF. CDR3 sequence (DNA): TGCGCCAGCAGCTTGGGCGTTTCGACCTACGAGCAGTACTTC. The rearrangement joins TRBV5-1 to TRBJ2-7; D is uncertain. CDR3 length: 14 residues. In germline, CDR1 is SGHRS, CDR2 YFSETQ. Trimming pared 0 bases from V and 2 bases from J, leaving 9 bases between.

The rearrangement links TRBV21-1 to TRBJ1-2; TRBD1 reflects the table's D call only, with no check against the DNA. TRBV21-1 is deemed a pseudogene. CDR3 length: 15 amino acids. This CDR3 is CASSTATGQGNGYTF. Here the CDR3 DNA reads TGTGCCAGCAGCACCGCGACGGGACAGGGGAATGGCTACACCTTC.

This chain links TRBV2 with TRBJ2-4; perhaps TRBD2 as D (5 bases). V shed 8 bases and J shed 0 bases, with 8 bases lying between them. The CDR3 is made up of 13 amino acids. Germline CDR1 is SNHLY and CDR2 is FYNNEI. CDR3 amino acids: CASGGLAKNIQYF. The CDR3 region has the DNA TGTGCCAGCGGCGGACTAGCCAAAAACATTCAGTACTTC.

V is TRBV6-6 and J is TRBJ1-2; TRBD1 matches at 9 bases. The germline V gene has CDR1 MNHNY and CDR2 SVGAGI (reference sequence). With V trimmed by 8 bases and J by 3 bases, 4 bases remained unmatched. The CDR3 sequence is 13 residues long. This chain's CDR3 is CASRRDRDYGYTF. In nucleotides, the CDR3 is TGTGCCAGCCGACGGGACAGGGACTATGGCTACACCTTC.